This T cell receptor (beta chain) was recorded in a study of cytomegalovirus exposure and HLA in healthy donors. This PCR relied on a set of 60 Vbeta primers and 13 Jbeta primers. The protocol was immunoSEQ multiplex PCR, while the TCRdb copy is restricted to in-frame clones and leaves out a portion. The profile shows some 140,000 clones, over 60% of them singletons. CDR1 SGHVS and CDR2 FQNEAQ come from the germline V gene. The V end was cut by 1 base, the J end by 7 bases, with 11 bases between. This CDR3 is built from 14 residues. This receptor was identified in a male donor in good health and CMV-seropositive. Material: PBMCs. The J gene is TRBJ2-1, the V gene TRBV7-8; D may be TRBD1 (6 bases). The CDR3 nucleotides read TGTGCCAGCAGCTTAGTACAGGGAATTAATGAGCAGTTCTTC. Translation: CASSLVQGINEQFF.